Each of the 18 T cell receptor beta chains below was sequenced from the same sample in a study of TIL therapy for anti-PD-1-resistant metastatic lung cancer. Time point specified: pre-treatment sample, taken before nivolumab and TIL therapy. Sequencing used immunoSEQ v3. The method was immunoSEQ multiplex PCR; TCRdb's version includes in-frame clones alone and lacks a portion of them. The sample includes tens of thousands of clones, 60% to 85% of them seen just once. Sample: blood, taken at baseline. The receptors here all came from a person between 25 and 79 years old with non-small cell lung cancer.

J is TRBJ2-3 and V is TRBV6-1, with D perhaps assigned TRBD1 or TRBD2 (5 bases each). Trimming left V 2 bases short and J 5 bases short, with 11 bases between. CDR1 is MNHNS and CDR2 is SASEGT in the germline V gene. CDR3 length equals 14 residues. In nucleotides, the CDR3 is TGTGCCAGCAGTGAAATGTTTGGGGGAGATACGCAGTATTTT. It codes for CASSEMFGGDTQYF.

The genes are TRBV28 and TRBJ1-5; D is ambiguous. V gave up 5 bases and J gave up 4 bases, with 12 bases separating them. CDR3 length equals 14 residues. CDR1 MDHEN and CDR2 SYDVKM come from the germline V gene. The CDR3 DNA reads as TGTGCCAGCAGTCCAGCCCTATTTAATCAGCCCCAGCATTTT. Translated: CASSPALFNQPQHF.

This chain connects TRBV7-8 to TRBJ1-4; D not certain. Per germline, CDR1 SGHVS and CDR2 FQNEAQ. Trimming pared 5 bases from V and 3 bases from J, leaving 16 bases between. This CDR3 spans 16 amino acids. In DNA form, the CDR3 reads TGTGCCAGCAGCCCCCATCCGGGAAGGGCTAATGAAAAACTGTTTTTT. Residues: CASSPHPGRANEKLFF.

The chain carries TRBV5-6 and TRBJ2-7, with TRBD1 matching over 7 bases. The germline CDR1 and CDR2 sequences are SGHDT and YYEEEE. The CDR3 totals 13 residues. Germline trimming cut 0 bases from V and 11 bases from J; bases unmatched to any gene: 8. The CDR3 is CASSLDRKGAEYF. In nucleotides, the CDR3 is TGTGCCAGCAGCTTGGATCGGAAGGGGGCAGAGTACTTC.

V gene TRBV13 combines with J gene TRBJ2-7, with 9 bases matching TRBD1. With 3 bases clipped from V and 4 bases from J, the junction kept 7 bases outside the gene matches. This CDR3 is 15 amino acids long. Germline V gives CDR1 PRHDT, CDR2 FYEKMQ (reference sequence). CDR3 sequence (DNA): TGTGCCAGCAGCTTGGCGGGACAGGGAAAGTACGAGCAGTACTTC. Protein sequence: CASSLAGQGKYEQYF. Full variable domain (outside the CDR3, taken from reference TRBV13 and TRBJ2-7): AAGVIQSPRHLIKEKRETATLKCYPIPRHDTVYWYQQGPGQDPQFLISFYEKMQSDKGSIPDRFSAQQFSDYHSELNMSSLELGDSALYFCASSLAGQGKYEQYFGPGTRLTVT.

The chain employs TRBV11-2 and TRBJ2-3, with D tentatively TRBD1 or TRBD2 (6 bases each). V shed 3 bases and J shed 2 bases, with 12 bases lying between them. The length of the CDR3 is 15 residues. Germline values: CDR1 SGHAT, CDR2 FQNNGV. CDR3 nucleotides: TGTGCCAGCAGCTTCAAGGGGGAGGTCACAGATACGCAGTATTTT. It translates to CASSFKGEVTDTQYF.

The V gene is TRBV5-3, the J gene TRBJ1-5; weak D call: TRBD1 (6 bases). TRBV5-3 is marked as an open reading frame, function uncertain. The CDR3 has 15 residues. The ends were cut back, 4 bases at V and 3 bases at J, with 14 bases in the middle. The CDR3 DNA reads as TGTGCCAGAAGCCTGGATGGGGGCCTCAATCAGCCCCAGCATTTT. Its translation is CARSLDGGLNQPQHF.

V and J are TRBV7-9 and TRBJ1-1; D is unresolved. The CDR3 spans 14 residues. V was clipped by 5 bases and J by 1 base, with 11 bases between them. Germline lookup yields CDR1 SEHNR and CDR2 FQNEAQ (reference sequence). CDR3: CASSPGRENTEAFF. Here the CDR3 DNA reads TGTGCCAGCAGCCCCGGACGGGAGAACACTGAAGCTTTCTTT.

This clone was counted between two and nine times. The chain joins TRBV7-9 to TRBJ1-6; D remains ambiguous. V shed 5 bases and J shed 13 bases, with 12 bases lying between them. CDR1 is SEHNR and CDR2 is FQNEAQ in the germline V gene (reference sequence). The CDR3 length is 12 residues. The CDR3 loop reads CASSASAGPLHF. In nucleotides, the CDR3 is TGTGCCAGCAGCGCCAGTGCGGGGCCCCTCCACTTT. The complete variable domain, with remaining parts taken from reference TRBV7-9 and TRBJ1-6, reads DTGVSQNPRHKITKRGQNVTFRCDPISEHNRLYWYRQTLGQGPEFLTYFQNEAQLEKSRLLSDRFSAERPKGSFSTLEIQRTEQGDSAMYLCASSASAGPLHFGNGTRLTVT.

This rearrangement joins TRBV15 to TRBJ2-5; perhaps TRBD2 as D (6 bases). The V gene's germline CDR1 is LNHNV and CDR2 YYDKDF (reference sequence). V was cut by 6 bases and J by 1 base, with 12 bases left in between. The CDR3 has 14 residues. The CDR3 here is CATRTGTFQETQYF. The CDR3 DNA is TGTGCCACCAGAACCGGGACTTTCCAAGAGACCCAGTACTTC.

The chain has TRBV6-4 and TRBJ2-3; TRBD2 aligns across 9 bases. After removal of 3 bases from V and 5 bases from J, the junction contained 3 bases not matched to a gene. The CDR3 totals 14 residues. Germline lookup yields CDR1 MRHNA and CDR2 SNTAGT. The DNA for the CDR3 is TGTGCCAGCAGTGAAGCGGGGGGCCGAGATACGCAGTATTTT. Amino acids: CASSEAGGRDTQYF.

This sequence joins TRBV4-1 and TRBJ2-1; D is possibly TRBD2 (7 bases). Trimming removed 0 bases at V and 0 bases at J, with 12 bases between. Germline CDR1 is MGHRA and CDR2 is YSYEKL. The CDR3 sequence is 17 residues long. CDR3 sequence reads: CASSQDFGGASYNEQFF. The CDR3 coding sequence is TGCGCCAGCAGCCAAGATTTTGGGGGGGCCTCCTACAATGAGCAGTTCTTC.

CDR3: CASKSGTASMSQYF. The CDR3 region has the DNA TGTGCCAGCAAATCCGGGACAGCTTCTATGTCCCAGTACTTC. This chain uses TRBV28 with TRBJ2-5; 7 bases are a match to TRBD1. CDR3 size: 14 residues. The germline V gene has CDR1 MDHEN and CDR2 SYDVKM. Trimming at V came to 7 bases and at J to 9 bases, leaving 14 bases not matched to a gene.

For the CDR3, the DNA is TGTGCCTGGGGGACAGGGGGCTTCCAAGAGACCCAGTACTTC. Translation: CAWGTGGFQETQYF. The rearrangement joins TRBV30 to TRBJ2-5; 12 nucleotides align to TRBD1. The V and J ends lost 5 bases and 1 base, in that order; junction bases with no gene match: 2. CDR1 GTSNPN and CDR2 SVGIG come from the germline V gene (reference sequence). CDR3 size: 14 residues.

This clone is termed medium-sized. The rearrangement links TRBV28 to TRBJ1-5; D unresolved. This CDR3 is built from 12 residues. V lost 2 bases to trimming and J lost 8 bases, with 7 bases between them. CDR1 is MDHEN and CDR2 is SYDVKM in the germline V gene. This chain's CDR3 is CASSLIGKPQHF. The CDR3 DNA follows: TGTGCCAGCAGTTTAATTGGGAAGCCCCAGCATTTT.

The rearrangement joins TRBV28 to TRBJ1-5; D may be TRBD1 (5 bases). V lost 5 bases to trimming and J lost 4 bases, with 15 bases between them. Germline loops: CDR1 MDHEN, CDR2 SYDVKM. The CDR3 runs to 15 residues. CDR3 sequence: CASSLPGRQNQPQHF. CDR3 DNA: TGTGCCAGCAGTCTGCCAGGGCGGCAGAATCAGCCCCAGCATTTT.

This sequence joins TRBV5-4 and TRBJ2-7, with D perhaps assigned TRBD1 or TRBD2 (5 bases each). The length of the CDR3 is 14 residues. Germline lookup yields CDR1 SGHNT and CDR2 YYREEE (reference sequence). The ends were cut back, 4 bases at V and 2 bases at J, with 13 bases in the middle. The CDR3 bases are TGTGCCAGCAGCCGGGACCGCCGACCCTACGAGCAGTACTTC. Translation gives CASSRDRRPYEQYF.

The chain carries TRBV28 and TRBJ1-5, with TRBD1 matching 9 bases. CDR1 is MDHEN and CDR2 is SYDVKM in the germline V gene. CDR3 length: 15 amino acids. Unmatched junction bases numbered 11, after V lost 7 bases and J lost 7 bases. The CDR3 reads CASTSLTGGRQPQHF. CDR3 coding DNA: TGTGCCAGCACCTCGCTCACAGGGGGCAGACAGCCCCAGCATTTT.